What follows are 14 T cell receptor beta chains derived from one specimen sequenced in a study of cytomegalovirus exposure and HLA in healthy donors. The PCR had 60 Vbeta and 13 Jbeta primers. Clones were read by immunoSEQ multiplex PCR, and TCRdb kept only the in-frame ones, dropping some. In the table there are roughly 160,000 clones, approximately 70% of which are singletons. Material: PBMCs. Every receptor here comes from a woman between 18 and 29 years old in good health and CMV-seropositive.

The gene calls are TRBV1 and TRBJ2-3; TRBD1, the D gene given by the table, was not confirmed from the DNA. TRBV1 is noted as a pseudogene. The CDR3 has 16 amino acids. The CDR3 region has the DNA TGCACCAGCAGCCAAGATGGGACAGCTAGCACAGATACGCAGTATTTT. It translates to CTSSQDGTASTDTQYF.

The rearrangement uses TRBV30 and TRBJ2-5, with 8 nucleotides matching TRBD1. The CDR3 has 15 amino acids. Germline CDR1 reads GTSNPN; CDR2 reads SVGIG (reference sequence). V was clipped by 2 bases and J by 5 bases; unmatched bases: 10. CDR3 region: CAWSQPRTGRETQYF. CDR3 bases: TGTGCCTGGAGTCAACCGCGGACAGGGAGGGAGACCCAGTACTTC.

V is TRBV5-5 and J is TRBJ1-5, with no clear D. Germline CDR1 and CDR2: SGHKS and YYEKEE (reference sequence). The CDR3 is 14 amino acids. V was trimmed by 0 bases and J by 2 bases, leaving 6 bases between them. In DNA, the CDR3 is TGTGCCAGCAGCTTGGACAGAGGCAATCAGCCCCAGCATTTT. It yields the protein CASSLDRGNQPQHF.

This clone was observed once. This sequence joins TRBV7-3 and TRBJ1-2; 10 nucleotides agree with TRBD1. The CDR3 consists of 11 residues. Germline V gene sequence: CDR1 SGHTA, CDR2 FQGTGA. V dropped 8 bases and J dropped 8; count of bases not matched to a gene: 2. CDR3 residues: CASGQGGGYTF. The CDR3 DNA reads as TGTGCCAGCGGACAGGGGGGGGGCTACACCTTC. Together with reference TRBV7-3 and TRBJ1-2, the CDR3 gives the full variable domain: GAGVSQTPSNKVTEKGKYVELRCDPISGHTALYWYRQSLGQGPEFLIYFQGTGAADDSGLPNDRFFAVRPEGSVSTLKIQRTERGDSAVYLCASGQGGGYTFGSGTRLTVV.

The rearrangement links TRBV7-2 to TRBJ1-2; D is perhaps TRBD1 (6 bases). This CDR3 contains 17 residues. CDR1 and CDR2 (germline): SGHTA, FQGNSA. V dropped 1 base and J dropped 4 bases, with 19 bases sitting between them. CDR3 coding DNA: TGTGCCAGCAGCTTAGTCACCTTAATTGACAGGACCTATGGCTACACCTTC. Amino acid sequence: CASSLVTLIDRTYGYTF.

This clone was picked up one time. V and J are TRBV19 and TRBJ1-3, with a possible D match to TRBD1 (5 bases). CDR1 is LNHDA, CDR2 SQIVND, per germline (reference sequence). The CDR3 length is 16 residues. Trimming removed 7 bases at V and 0 bases at J, with 16 bases between. CDR3 sequence reads: CASTGRTLLSGNTIYF. The DNA for the CDR3 is TGTGCCAGTACAGGGCGCACCCTTCTCTCTGGAAACACCATATATTTT.

Worth noting for this clone: One junction end disagrees with the germline gene, perhaps due to a read error. The V and J genes are TRBV7-2 and TRBJ2-3; 9 nucleotides match TRBD1. The germline gives CDR1 SGHTA, CDR2 FQGNSA. This CDR3 region has 15 residues. CDR3 coding DNA: TGTGCCAGCAGCAATGGACAGGGGAACACATATACGCAGTATTTT. It specifies CASSNGQGNTYTQYF.

The chain couples TRBV2 to TRBJ2-1; the D is unclear. Germline-derived CDR1 and CDR2 are SNHLY and FYNNEI. The CDR3 is 14 residues long. V lost 4 bases and J 4 bases, leaving 11 bases between the germline ends. This chain's CDR3 is CASSAMSMYNEQFF. The CDR3 DNA reads as TGTGCCAGCAGTGCTATGTCGATGTACAATGAGCAGTTCTTC.

The gene calls are TRBV7-6 and TRBJ2-7; D is undetermined. The germline V and J ends were trimmed by 6 bases and 2 bases, with 17 bases remaining between them. Germline CDR1 and CDR2: SGHVS and FNYEAQ. The CDR3 has 15 amino acids. The CDR3 DNA reads as TGTGCCAGCAGTGCCCAACCCGGGTTTACCTACGAGCAGTACTTC. Translation: CASSAQPGFTYEQYF.

The chain employs TRBV11-2 and TRBJ1-5; TRBD1 matches 7 bases. The V and J ends lost 5 bases and 5 bases, in that order; junction bases with no gene match: 3. Looked up from germline, CDR1 is SGHAT and CDR2 is FQNNGV. There are 13 residues in the CDR3. CDR3 residues: CASSPRGHQPQHF. The CDR3 DNA sequence: TGTGCCAGCAGCCCGAGGGGGCATCAGCCCCAGCATTTT.

The chain links TRBV11-3 to TRBJ2-1; TRBD1 might be the D (7 bases). This CDR3 has 14 residues. Germline V gene lookup returns CDR1 SGHNT and CDR2 YENEEA. V gave up 5 bases and J gave up 9 bases, with 17 bases separating them. In nucleotides, the CDR3 is TGTGCCAGCAGCCCTCTTGGAGGGGGCGGTGAGCAGTTCTTC. Translating it yields CASSPLGGGGEQFF.

The gene calls are TRBV5-4 and TRBJ2-1; 10 bases line up with TRBD2. Germline V gene data show CDR1 as SGHNT and CDR2 as YYREEE (reference sequence). CDR3 size: 17 residues. Trimming took 0 bases from V and 5 from J; bases not matched to a gene: 8. The CDR3 DNA follows: TGTGCCAGCAGCTTGGGGGAACTAGCGGGGTCTGACAATGAGCAGTTCTTC. This sequence encodes CASSLGELAGSDNEQFF. The entire variable domain, with the rest obtained from reference TRBV5-4 and TRBJ2-1, is as follows: ETGVTQSPTHLIKTRGQQVTLRCSSQSGHNTVSWYQQALGQGPQFIFQYYREEENGRGNFPPRFSGLQFPNYSSELNVNALELDDSALYLCASSLGELAGSDNEQFFGPGTRLTVL.

The CDR3 is CASGTRGTDTQYF. CDR3 DNA sequence: TGTGCCAGCGGGACCCGGGGGACAGATACGCAGTATTTT. The chain uses TRBV6-1 and TRBJ2-3, with D possibly being TRBD2 (6 bases). Germline V CDR1 and CDR2: MNHNS, SASEGT. The ends were cut back, 8 bases at V and 3 bases at J, with 12 bases in the middle. CDR3 length equals 13 residues.

The rearrangement uses TRBV5-1 and TRBJ1-1; D is unclear. Germline V lookup: CDR1 SGHRS, CDR2 YFSETQ. Trimming left V 4 bases short and J 1 base short, with 14 bases between. This CDR3 is built from 15 residues. CDR3 in DNA: TGCGCCAGCAGCCTTCTGAAGGACTCGAACACTGAAGCTTTCTTT. Translated: CASSLLKDSNTEAFF.